This T cell receptor beta chain was identified in a study of blood T cells in healthy people across ages. It was with a sample-barcoded 5' primer and a J-beta primer mix that a second PCR of about 6 to 12 cycles was run. TCRdb redid the calling of the 5' RACE reads with MiXCR, one entry per CDR3 protein. The sample includes some 1.4 million distinct CDR3 sequences, roughly 45% of them seen just once. Trimming pared 7 bases from V and 3 bases from J, leaving 16 bases between. CDR3 size: 14 residues. Germline V gene data show CDR1 as SGHTA and CDR2 as FQGNSA. This clonotype appeared a few times. The chain combines TRBV7-2 with TRBJ2-7; D possibly matches TRBD1 or TRBD2 (5 bases each). Material: blood. This TCR came from a woman aged 18 to 35 in good health. This chain's CDR3 is CASTPGTINYEQYF. As DNA, the CDR3 is TGTGCCAGCACCCCAGGGACCATAAACTACGAGCAGTACTTC.